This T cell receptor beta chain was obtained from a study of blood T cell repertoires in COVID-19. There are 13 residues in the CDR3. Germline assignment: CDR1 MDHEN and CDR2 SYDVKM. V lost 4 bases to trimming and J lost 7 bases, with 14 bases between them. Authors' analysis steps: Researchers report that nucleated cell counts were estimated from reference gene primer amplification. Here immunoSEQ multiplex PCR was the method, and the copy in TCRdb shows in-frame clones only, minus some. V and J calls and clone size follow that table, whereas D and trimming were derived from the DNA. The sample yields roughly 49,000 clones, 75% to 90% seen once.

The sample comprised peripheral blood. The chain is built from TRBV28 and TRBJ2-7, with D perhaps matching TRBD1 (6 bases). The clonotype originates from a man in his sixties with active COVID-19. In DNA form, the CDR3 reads TGTGCCAGCAGTTCGCCACAGGGAAGGGAGCAGTACTTC. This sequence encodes CASSSPQGREQYF. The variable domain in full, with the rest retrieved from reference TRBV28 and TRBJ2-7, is DVKVTQSSRYLVKRTGEKVFLECVQDMDHENMFWYRQDPGLGLRLIYFSYDVKMKEKGDIPEGYSVSREKKERFSLILESASTNQTSMYLCASSSPQGREQYFGPGTRLTVT.